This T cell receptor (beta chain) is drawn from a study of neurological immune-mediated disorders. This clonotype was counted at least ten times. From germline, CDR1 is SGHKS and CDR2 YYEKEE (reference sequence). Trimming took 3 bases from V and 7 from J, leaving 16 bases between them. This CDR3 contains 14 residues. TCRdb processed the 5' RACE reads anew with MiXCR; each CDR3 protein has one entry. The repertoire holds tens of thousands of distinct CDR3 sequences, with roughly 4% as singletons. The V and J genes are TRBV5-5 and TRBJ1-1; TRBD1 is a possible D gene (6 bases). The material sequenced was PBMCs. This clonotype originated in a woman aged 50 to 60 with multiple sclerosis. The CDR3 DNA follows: TGTGCCAGCAGCTATGGACAGCCAGGGAATGAAGCTTTCTTT. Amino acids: CASSYGQPGNEAFF.